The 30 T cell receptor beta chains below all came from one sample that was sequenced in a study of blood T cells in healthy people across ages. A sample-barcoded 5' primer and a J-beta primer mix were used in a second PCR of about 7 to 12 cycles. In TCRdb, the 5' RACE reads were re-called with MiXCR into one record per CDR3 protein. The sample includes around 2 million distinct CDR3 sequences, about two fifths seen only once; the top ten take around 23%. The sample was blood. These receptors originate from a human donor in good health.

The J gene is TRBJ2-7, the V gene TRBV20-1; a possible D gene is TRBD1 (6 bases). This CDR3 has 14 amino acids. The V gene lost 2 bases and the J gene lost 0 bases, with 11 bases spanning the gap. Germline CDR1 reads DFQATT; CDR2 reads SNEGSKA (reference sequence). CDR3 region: CSARIRDNSYEQYF. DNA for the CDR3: TGCAGTGCTAGAATTCGGGACAACTCCTACGAGCAGTACTTC.

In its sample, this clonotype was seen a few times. DNA of the CDR3: TGCGCCAGCAGCCTGGGACAGAACTATTATGGCTACACCTTC. Its translation is CASSLGQNYYGYTF. This chain joins TRBV4-3 and TRBJ1-2; the match to TRBD1 covers 7 bases. CDR3 size: 14 residues. Unmatched junction bases numbered 7, after V lost 4 bases and J lost 5 bases. Germline loops: CDR1 LGHNA, CDR2 YSLEER.

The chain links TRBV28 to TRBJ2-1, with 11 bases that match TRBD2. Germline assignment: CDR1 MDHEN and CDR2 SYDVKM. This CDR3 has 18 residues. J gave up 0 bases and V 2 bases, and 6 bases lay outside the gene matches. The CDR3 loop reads CASSLLAGGGSSYNEQFF. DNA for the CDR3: TGTGCCAGCAGTTTACTAGCGGGGGGCGGGAGCTCCTACAATGAGCAGTTCTTC.

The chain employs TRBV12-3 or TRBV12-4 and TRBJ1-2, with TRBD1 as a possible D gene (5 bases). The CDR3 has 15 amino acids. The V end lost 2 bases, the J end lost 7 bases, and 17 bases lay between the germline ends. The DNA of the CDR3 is TGTGCCAGCAGTTTACCTCTCACTTGGGGGTTTGGCTACACCTTC. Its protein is CASSLPLTWGFGYTF.

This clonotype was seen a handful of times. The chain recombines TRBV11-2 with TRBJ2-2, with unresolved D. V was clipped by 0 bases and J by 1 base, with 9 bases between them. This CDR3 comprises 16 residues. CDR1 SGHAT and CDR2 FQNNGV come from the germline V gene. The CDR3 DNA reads TGTGCCAGCAGCTTAGAATCCGGAGTGAACACCGGGGAGCTGTTTTTT. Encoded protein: CASSLESGVNTGELFF.

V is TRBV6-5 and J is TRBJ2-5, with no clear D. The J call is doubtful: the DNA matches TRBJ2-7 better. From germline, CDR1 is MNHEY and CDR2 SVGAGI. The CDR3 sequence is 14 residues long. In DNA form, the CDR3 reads TGTGCCAGCAGTTTGTCAGCTCGGGTCCACGAGCAGTACTTC. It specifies CASSLSARVHEQYF.

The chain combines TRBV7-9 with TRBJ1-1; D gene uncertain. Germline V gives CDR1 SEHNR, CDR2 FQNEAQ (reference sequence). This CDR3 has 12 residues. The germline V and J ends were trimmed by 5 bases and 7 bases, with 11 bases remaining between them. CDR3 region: CASSPILDEAFF. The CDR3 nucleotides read TGTGCCAGCAGCCCTATACTGGATGAAGCTTTCTTT.

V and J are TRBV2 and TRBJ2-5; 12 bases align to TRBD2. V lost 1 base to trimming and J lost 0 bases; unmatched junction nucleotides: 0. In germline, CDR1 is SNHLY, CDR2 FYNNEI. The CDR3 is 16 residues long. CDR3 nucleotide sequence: TGTGCCAGCAGTGAAGGGACTAGCGGGGACCAAGAGACCCAGTACTTC. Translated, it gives CASSEGTSGDQETQYF. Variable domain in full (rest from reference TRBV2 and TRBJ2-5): EPEVTQTPSHQVTQMGQEVILRCVPISNHLYFYWYRQILGQKVEFLVSFYNNEISEKSEIFDDQFSVERPDGSNFTLKIRSTKLEDSAMYFCASSEGTSGDQETQYFGPGTRLLVL.

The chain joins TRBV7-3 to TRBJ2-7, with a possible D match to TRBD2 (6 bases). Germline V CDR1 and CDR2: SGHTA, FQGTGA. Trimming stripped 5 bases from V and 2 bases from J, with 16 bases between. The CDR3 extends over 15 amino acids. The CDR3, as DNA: TGTGCCAGCAGCCCCGGAGGGGCAGTCCCCTACGAGCAGTACTTC. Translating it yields CASSPGGAVPYEQYF.

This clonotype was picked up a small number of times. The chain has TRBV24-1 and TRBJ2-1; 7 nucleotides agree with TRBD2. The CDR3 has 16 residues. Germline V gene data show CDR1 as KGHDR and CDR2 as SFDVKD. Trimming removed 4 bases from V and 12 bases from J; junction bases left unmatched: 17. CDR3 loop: CATSDPTSDLRKGQFF. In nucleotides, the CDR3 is TGTGCCACCAGTGACCCTACTAGCGATTTAAGGAAAGGGCAGTTCTTC.

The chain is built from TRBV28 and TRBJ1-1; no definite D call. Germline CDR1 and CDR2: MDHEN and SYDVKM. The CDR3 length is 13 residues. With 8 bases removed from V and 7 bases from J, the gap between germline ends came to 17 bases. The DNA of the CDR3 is TGTGCCAGCGATACCCTTTTCTCCCGTGAAGCTTTCTTT. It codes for CASDTLFSREAFF.

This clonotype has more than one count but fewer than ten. The CDR3 here is CASGPPTGGINQPQHF. CDR3 DNA: TGTGCTAGTGGTCCGCCGACAGGTGGTATCAATCAGCCCCAGCATTTT. This sequence joins TRBV12-5 and TRBJ1-5; D perhaps matches TRBD1 (6 bases). Germline V gene lookup returns CDR1 LGHNT and CDR2 FRNRAP. CDR3 length: 16 residues. Trimming removed 5 bases from V and 3 bases from J, with 17 bases in between.

CDR3 sequence: CASSSGGEGNYGYTF. Written as DNA, the CDR3 is TGTGCCAGCAGCTCCGGGGGTGAGGGTAACTATGGCTACACCTTC. V usage is TRBV28 and J usage is TRBJ1-2; a possible D gene is TRBD1 (5 bases). The CDR3 covers 15 residues. CDR1 MDHEN and CDR2 SYDVKM come from the germline V gene. V shed 6 bases and J shed 1 base, with 15 bases lying between them.

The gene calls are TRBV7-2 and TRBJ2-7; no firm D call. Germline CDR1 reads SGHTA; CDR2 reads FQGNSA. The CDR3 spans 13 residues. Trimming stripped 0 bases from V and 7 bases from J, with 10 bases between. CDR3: CASSLASYNEQYF. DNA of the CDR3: TGTGCCAGCAGCTTAGCGTCGTACAATGAGCAGTACTTC.

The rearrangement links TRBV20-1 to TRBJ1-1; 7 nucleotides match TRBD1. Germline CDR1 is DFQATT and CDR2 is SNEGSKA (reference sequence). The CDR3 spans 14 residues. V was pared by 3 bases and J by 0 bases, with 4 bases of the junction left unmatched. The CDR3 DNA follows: TGCAGTGCTAGCACGGGACAGTTGAACACTGAAGCTTTCTTT. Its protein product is CSASTGQLNTEAFF.

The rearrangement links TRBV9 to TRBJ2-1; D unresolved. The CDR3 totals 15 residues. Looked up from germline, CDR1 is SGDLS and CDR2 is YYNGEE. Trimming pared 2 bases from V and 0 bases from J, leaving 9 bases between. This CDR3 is CASSVSESSYNEQFF. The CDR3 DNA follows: TGTGCCAGCAGCGTTTCCGAGAGCTCCTACAATGAGCAGTTCTTC.

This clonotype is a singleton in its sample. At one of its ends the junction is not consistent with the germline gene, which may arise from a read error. The CDR3 sequence is CAGSLANDYGYTF. The DNA of the CDR3 is TGCGCCGGCAGCTTGGCCAACGACTATGGCTACACCTTC. V usage is TRBV5-1 and J usage is TRBJ1-2; D is ambiguous. Germline CDR1 reads SGHRS; CDR2 reads YFSETQ. This CDR3 has 13 residues.

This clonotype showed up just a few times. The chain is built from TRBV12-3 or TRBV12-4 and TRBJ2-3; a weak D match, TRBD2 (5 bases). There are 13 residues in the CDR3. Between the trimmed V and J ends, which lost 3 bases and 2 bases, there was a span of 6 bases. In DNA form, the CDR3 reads TGTGCCAGCAGTTTCGGGGACACAGATACGCAGTATTTT. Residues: CASSFGDTDTQYF.

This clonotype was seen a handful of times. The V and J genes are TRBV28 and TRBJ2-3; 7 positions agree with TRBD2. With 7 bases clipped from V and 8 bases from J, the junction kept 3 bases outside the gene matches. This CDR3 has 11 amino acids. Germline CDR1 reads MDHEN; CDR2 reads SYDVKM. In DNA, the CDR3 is TGTGCCAGCACCCGCGGGGGTACGCAGTATTTT. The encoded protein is CASTRGGTQYF.

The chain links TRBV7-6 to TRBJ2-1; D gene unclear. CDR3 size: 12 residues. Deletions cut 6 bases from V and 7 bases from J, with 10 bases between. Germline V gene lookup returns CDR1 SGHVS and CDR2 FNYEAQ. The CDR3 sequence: CASRHTENEQFF. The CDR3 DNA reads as TGTGCCAGCAGACATACAGAAAATGAGCAGTTCTTC.

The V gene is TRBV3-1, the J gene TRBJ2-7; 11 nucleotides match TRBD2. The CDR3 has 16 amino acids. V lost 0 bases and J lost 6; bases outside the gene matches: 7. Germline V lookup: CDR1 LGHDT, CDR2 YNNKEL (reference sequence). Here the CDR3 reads CASSQDGRLAGPEQYF. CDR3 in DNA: TGTGCCAGCAGCCAAGATGGGAGACTAGCGGGGCCCGAGCAGTACTTC.

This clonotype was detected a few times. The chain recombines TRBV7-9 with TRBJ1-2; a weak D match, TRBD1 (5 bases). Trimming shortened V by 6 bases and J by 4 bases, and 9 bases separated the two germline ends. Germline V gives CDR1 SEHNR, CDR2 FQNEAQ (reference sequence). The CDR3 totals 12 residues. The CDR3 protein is CASSIGTYGYTF. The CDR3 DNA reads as TGTGCCAGCAGTATAGGGACCTATGGCTACACCTTC. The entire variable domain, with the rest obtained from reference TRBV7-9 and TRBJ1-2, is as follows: DTGVSQNPRHKITKRGQNVTFRCDPISEHNRLYWYRQTLGQGPEFLTYFQNEAQLEKSRLLSDRFSAERPKGSFSTLEIQRTEQGDSAMYLCASSIGTYGYTFGSGTRLTVV.

The CDR3 region has the DNA TGTGCCAGCAGCTTATCGATCGGGGAAAAACTGTTTTTT. It yields the protein CASSLSIGEKLFF. The chain employs TRBV7-9 and TRBJ1-4, with D unclear. V gave up 2 bases and J gave up 8 bases, with 9 bases separating them. Germline V gene lookup returns CDR1 SEHNR and CDR2 FQNEAQ (reference sequence). The CDR3 consists of 13 residues.

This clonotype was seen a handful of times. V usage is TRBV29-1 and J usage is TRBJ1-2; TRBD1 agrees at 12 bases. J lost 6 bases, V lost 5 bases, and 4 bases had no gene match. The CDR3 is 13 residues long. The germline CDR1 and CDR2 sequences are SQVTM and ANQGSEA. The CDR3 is CSVTGTGGNGYTF. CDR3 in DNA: TGCAGCGTTACCGGGACAGGGGGCAATGGCTACACCTTC.

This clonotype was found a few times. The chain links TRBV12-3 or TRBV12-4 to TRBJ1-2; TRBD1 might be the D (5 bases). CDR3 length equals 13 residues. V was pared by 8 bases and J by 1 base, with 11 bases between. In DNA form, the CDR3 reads TGTGCCAGCTGCCCGACAGTTAACTATGGCTACACCTTC. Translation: CASCPTVNYGYTF.

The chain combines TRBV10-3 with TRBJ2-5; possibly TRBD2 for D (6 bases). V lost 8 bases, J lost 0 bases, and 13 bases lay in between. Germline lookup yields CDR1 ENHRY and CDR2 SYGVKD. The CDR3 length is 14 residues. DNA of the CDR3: TGTGCCATCCGGGCCGGCGGGGACCAAGAGACCCAGTACTTC. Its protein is CAIRAGGDQETQYF.

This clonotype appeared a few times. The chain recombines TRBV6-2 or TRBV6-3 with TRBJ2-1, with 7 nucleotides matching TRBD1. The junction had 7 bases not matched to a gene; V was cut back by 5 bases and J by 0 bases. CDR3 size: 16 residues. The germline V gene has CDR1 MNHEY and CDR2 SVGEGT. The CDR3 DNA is TGTGCCAGCAGTCCTTACACAGGGGACTCCTACAATGAGCAGTTCTTC. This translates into CASSPYTGDSYNEQFF.

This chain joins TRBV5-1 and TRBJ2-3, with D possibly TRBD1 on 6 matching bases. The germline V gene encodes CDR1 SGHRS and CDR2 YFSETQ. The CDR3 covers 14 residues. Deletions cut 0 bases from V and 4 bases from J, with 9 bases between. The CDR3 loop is CASSLDSGADTQYF. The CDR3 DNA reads TGCGCCAGCAGCTTGGACTCAGGGGCAGATACGCAGTATTTT.

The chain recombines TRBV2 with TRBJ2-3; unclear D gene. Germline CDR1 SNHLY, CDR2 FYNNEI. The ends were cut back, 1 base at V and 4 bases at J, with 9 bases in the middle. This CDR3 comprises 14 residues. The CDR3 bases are TGTGCCAGCAGTGAAGTGCAGGTAGCAGATACGCAGTATTTT. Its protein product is CASSEVQVADTQYF. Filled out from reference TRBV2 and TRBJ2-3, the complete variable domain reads EPEVTQTPSHQVTQMGQEVILRCVPISNHLYFYWYRQILGQKVEFLVSFYNNEISEKSEIFDDQFSVERPDGSNFTLKIRSTKLEDSAMYFCASSEVQVADTQYFGPGTRLTVL.

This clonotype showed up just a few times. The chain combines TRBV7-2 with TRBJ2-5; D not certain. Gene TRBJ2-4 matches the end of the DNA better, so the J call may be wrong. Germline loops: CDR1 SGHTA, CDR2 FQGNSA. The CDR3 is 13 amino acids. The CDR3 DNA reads TGTGCCAGCAGCTTAGTCAGCGAGGACATTCAGTACTTC. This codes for CASSLVSEDIQYF.